Below, 26 T cell receptor beta chains from the same sample are listed, as sequenced in a study of blood T cells in healthy people across ages (dated by TCRdb to between 2014 and 2016). The method behind the library was 5' RACE. TCRdb names Illumina HiSeq 2500 as the instrument used. A second about 7 to 12 cycle PCR used a sample-barcoded 5' primer and a J-beta primer mix. Through fastp at Q25 and MiXCR, TCRdb rebuilt clones from the public reads, retaining in-frame beta chains. CDR3 protein duplicates are merged, each entry listing the most common genes and DNA. The sample records under 850,000 distinct CDR3 sequences, about 37% of which are singletons. The ten most abundant clones make up over 10% of the sample. The sample comprised blood. Source of these receptors: a young man in good health.

In DNA form, the CDR3 reads TGTGCCAGCAGCCAAGTAGGGGTGAGGGGGACTGAAGCTTTCTTT. Protein sequence: CASSQVGVRGTEAFF. This chain connects TRBV14 to TRBJ1-1, with a possible D match to TRBD1 (6 bases). CDR1 is SGHDN and CDR2 is FVKESK in the germline V gene. The CDR3 consists of 15 residues. V was clipped by 1 base and J by 5 bases, with 14 bases between them.

About this clonotype: Given a much more abundant clone one base away, this may be a read error. The genes are TRBV12-3 or TRBV12-4 and TRBJ1-2, with D tentatively TRBD1 (6 bases). The V end lost 3 bases, the J end lost 7 bases, and 15 bases lay between the germline ends. The CDR3 loop spans 14 amino acids. CDR3 DNA sequence: TGTGCCAGCAGTTTGGACAGCATAGACTCTGGCTACACCTTC. Amino acids: CASSLDSIDSGYTF.

This clonotype turned up a few times. The chain employs TRBV5-5 and TRBJ2-2; D is possibly TRBD2 (5 bases). This CDR3 contains 15 residues. V was cut by 0 bases and J by 0 bases, with 6 bases left in between. Looked up from germline, CDR1 is SGHKS and CDR2 is YYEKEE (reference sequence). The CDR3 loop is CASSLDSANTGELFF. In nucleotides, the CDR3 is TGTGCCAGCAGCTTGGATAGCGCGAACACCGGGGAGCTGTTTTTT.

The rearrangement uses TRBV2 and TRBJ2-1; the D gene is possibly TRBD2 (5 bases). Trimming left V 6 bases short and J 3 bases short, with 6 bases between. CDR1 SNHLY and CDR2 FYNNEI come from the germline V gene. The CDR3 contains 12 residues. In DNA form, the CDR3 reads TGTGCCAGCAGCGGGGACTACAATGAGCAGTTCTTC. This gives the protein CASSGDYNEQFF. The full variable domain, completed using reference TRBV2 and TRBJ2-1, is EPEVTQTPSHQVTQMGQEVILRCVPISNHLYFYWYRQILGQKVEFLVSFYNNEISEKSEIFDDQFSVERPDGSNFTLKIRSTKLEDSAMYFCASSGDYNEQFFGPGTRLTVL.

The rearrangement links TRBV5-1 to TRBJ1-1, with 7 bases that match TRBD1. Germline trimming cut 4 bases from V and 4 bases from J; bases unmatched to any gene: 13. The germline V gene has CDR1 SGHRS and CDR2 YFSETQ. The CDR3 totals 16 residues. The CDR3 bases are TGCGCCAGCAGCAAAGGGGACAGTTTGGGCCGCACTGAAGCTTTCTTT. Amino acid sequence: CASSKGDSLGRTEAFF.

The CDR3 sequence is CASSLGASPSTDTQYF. The DNA for the CDR3 is TGTGCCAGCAGCTTGGGGGCTAGCCCGAGCACAGATACGCAGTATTTT. The chain combines TRBV5-6 with TRBJ2-3, with a tentative D call TRBD2 (5 bases). Germline CDR1 SGHDT, CDR2 YYEEEE. With 0 bases removed from V and 0 bases from J, the gap between germline ends came to 11 bases. This CDR3 has 16 amino acids.

DNA for the CDR3: TGTGCCAGCAGTTCCACAGGGGAGGGACAGCCCCAGCATTTT. Encoded protein: CASSSTGEGQPQHF. The rearrangement uses TRBV27 and TRBJ1-5, with 7 nucleotides matching TRBD1. Germline trimming cut 4 bases from V and 7 bases from J; bases unmatched to any gene: 7. The CDR3 extends over 14 amino acids. CDR1 is MNHEY and CDR2 is SMNVEV in the germline V gene (reference sequence).

This clonotype has a count of ten or more. CDR3 coding DNA: TGCGCCAGCAGCCAAAACGCGGGGGGGTACACAGATACGCAGTATTTT. Its translation: CASSQNAGGYTDTQYF. This chain connects TRBV4-3 to TRBJ2-3, with 9 bases matching TRBD2. Losses at the gene ends were 2 bases for V and 2 bases for J; bases not matched to a gene: 5. The length of the CDR3 is 16 residues. CDR1 LGHNA and CDR2 YSLEER come from the germline V gene.

J is TRBJ2-1 and V is TRBV2; D might be TRBD2 (5 bases). V was pared by 4 bases and J by 7 bases, with 17 bases between. This CDR3 region has 15 residues. Germline V gene sequence: CDR1 SNHLY, CDR2 FYNNEI. CDR3 in DNA: TGTGCCAGCAGTGTTGGAGGACCCCAAAGGAATGAGCAGTTCTTC. It yields the protein CASSVGGPQRNEQFF.

The chain couples TRBV7-2 to TRBJ2-5, with 9 positions matching TRBD2. The germline V gene encodes CDR1 SGHTA and CDR2 FQGNSA. The ends lost 3 bases at V and 4 bases at J; junction bases unmatched: 9. The CDR3 covers 16 residues. The CDR3 reads CASSFAGGRPTETQYF. CDR3 in DNA: TGTGCCAGCAGCTTCGCGGGGGGGCGCCCGACAGAGACCCAGTACTTC.

In this sample, this clonotype turned up a few times. In DNA form, the CDR3 reads TGTGCCAGCAGTTACGGAAAGGCTACGTTTTTGTACCAAGAGACCCAGTACTTC. Residues: CASSYGKATFLYQETQYF. The chain carries TRBV6-2 or TRBV6-3 and TRBJ2-5; D gene ambiguous. V lost 2 bases and J 0 bases, leaving 19 bases between the germline ends. The germline gives CDR1 MNHEY, CDR2 SVGEGT. There are 18 residues in the CDR3.

This chain joins TRBV15 and TRBJ2-4; D may be TRBD1 (5 bases). Trimming removed 1 base at V and 15 bases at J, with 13 bases between. Germline CDR1 and CDR2: LNHNV and YYDKDF (reference sequence). CDR3 length: 12 amino acids. The CDR3 here is CATSRGLGVPYF. In DNA form, the CDR3 reads TGTGCCACCAGCAGAGGATTAGGGGTTCCGTACTTC.

The rearrangement links TRBV29-1 to TRBJ1-1, with 10 bases fitting TRBD1. The CDR3 is 10 residues long. V shed 4 bases, J shed 13 bases, and the junction held 3 bases outside the gene matches. Looked up from germline, CDR1 is SQVTM and CDR2 is ANQGSEA. The CDR3 region is CSVAGTGVFF. DNA of the CDR3: TGCAGCGTTGCCGGGACAGGGGTTTTCTTT.

This chain links TRBV15 with TRBJ2-1; D may be TRBD1 or TRBD2 (5 bases each). V was cut by 3 bases and J by 1 base, with 10 bases left in between. The germline gives CDR1 LNHNV, CDR2 YYDKDF (reference sequence). The CDR3 totals 15 residues. The CDR3 DNA reads as TGTGCCACCAGCAGGTGGGGCGGGTCCTACAATGAGCAGTTCTTC. This translates into CATSRWGGSYNEQFF.

The rearrangement links TRBV20-1 to TRBJ2-3, with TRBD2 matching over 11 bases. CDR1 DFQATT and CDR2 SNEGSKA come from the germline V gene (reference sequence). Trimming cost V 6 bases and J 2 bases; bases outside gene matches: 7. This CDR3 spans 15 amino acids. The CDR3 spells CSALASGGNTDTQYF. CDR3 DNA sequence: TGCAGTGCGCTAGCTAGCGGGGGGAACACAGATACGCAGTATTTT.

This clonotype was counted between two and nine times. V usage is TRBV15 and J usage is TRBJ1-2, with D maybe TRBD1 (5 bases). This CDR3 is 13 amino acids long. The germline V and J ends were trimmed by 5 bases and 4 bases, with 11 bases remaining between them. Germline-derived CDR1 and CDR2 are LNHNV and YYDKDF (reference sequence). The CDR3 DNA reads TGTGCCACCAGCGGAGGGACGTCCTATGGCTACACCTTC. Its protein product is CATSGGTSYGYTF.

V and J are TRBV3-1 and TRBJ2-1; 7 nucleotides match TRBD1. The last part of the DNA fits TRBJ2-7 better; the J call may be wrong. This CDR3 comprises 14 residues. In germline, CDR1 is LGHDT, CDR2 YNNKEL (reference sequence). The CDR3 region is CASSPGQRPWEQYF. CDR3 nucleotides: TGTGCCAGCAGTCCGGGACAGCGCCCTTGGGAGCAGTACTTC.

The chain links TRBV7-6 to TRBJ2-3; the D is unclear. This CDR3 contains 17 residues. V shed 0 bases and J shed 3 bases, with 16 bases lying between them. Looked up from germline, CDR1 is SGHVS and CDR2 is FNYEAQ. In DNA form, the CDR3 reads TGTGCCAGCAGCTTAGCGCATAAGGGAAGAAAAACAGATACGCAGTATTTT. Its protein is CASSLAHKGRKTDTQYF.

This clonotype was counted once. The chain couples TRBV20-1 to TRBJ1-1; 7 bases line up with TRBD1. The CDR3 totals 14 residues. CDR1 and CDR2 from the germline V gene are DFQATT and SNEGSKA (reference sequence). V was clipped by 4 bases and J by 0 bases; unmatched bases: 5. The CDR3 sequence is CSAKGQLMNTEAFF. The CDR3 region has the DNA TGCAGTGCTAAGGGACAGCTGATGAACACTGAAGCTTTCTTT.

This chain joins TRBV7-2 and TRBJ2-3; 8 nucleotides align to TRBD2. Germline CDR1 reads SGHTA; CDR2 reads FQGNSA. The length of the CDR3 is 16 residues. Trimming at V came to 2 bases and at J to 4 bases, leaving 8 bases not matched to a gene. This CDR3 is CASSLSPRGVADTQYF. The CDR3, as DNA: TGTGCCAGCAGCTTAAGCCCGCGGGGGGTGGCAGATACGCAGTATTTT.

The rearrangement links TRBV30 to TRBJ1-1; TRBD1 agrees at 9 bases. From germline, CDR1 is GTSNPN and CDR2 SVGIG (reference sequence). This CDR3 region has 15 residues. The CDR3 nucleotides read TGTGCATCGAAAGGGACAGGGAAGAGGAACACTGAAGCTTTCTTT. Translated: CASKGTGKRNTEAFF.

The rearrangement uses TRBV10-3 and TRBJ1-1; D gene ambiguous. The V end lost 7 bases, the J end lost 0 bases, and 9 bases lay between the germline ends. The germline CDR1 and CDR2 sequences are ENHRY and SYGVKD. This CDR3 spans 13 amino acids. Here the CDR3 DNA reads TGTGCCATCATGAGGGTAATGAACACTGAAGCTTTCTTT. Translating it yields CAIMRVMNTEAFF.

This clonotype was seen only a few times. The chain employs TRBV27 and TRBJ2-3; D gene unclear. Germline CDR1 is MNHEY and CDR2 is SMNVEV (reference sequence). V lost 5 bases and J lost 5, with 14 bases in between. The CDR3 extends over 14 amino acids. CDR3 nucleotide sequence: TGTGCCAGCAGTGTACTACTGATGGGAGATACGCAGTATTTT. As protein: CASSVLLMGDTQYF.

This clonotype has a handful of counts. The chain recombines TRBV28 with TRBJ2-5; D call uncertain. CDR1 is MDHEN, CDR2 SYDVKM, per germline. The CDR3 runs to 14 residues. With 3 bases removed from V and 2 bases from J, the gap between germline ends came to 10 bases. The CDR3 region has the DNA TGTGCCAGCAGTTTTTTCCTAACTCAAGAGACCCAGTACTTC. Residues: CASSFFLTQETQYF.

This clonotype showed up just a few times. V usage is TRBV3-1 and J usage is TRBJ2-4; D gene uncertain. Germline CDR1 reads LGHDT; CDR2 reads YNNKEL (reference sequence). V was cut by 4 bases and J by 2 bases, with 15 bases left in between. CDR3 length equals 16 residues. CDR3: CASSLRLWQTKNIQYF. The CDR3 DNA reads as TGTGCCAGCAGCCTGAGACTCTGGCAGACCAAAAACATTCAGTACTTC.

This clonotype was seen more than once but under ten times. This chain joins TRBV5-1 and TRBJ2-3; D might be TRBD1 (6 bases). The V gene's germline CDR1 is SGHRS and CDR2 YFSETQ. Trimming removed 1 base at V and 2 bases at J, with 14 bases between. The CDR3 extends over 16 amino acids. The CDR3 here is CASSLYPDRTTDTQYF. The CDR3 DNA reads as TGCGCCAGCAGCTTGTATCCGGACAGAACCACAGATACGCAGTATTTT.